Included here is one TCR beta chain sequence, with context. Its binding antigen is unknown. There are no base qualities to consult, and no much larger clone falls within one base. TCR beta CDR3 regions were sequenced from DNA using the immunoSEQ Assay. Turning to the authors' computational methods: To compute T cell density, TCR beta template counts were normalized to usable DNA, which was estimated by amplifying housekeeping genes. The preseqR package was used to estimate richness by extrapolating to 400,000 templates for PBMC samples and to 120,000 templates for tissue samples. Clonality was taken to be one minus Pielou's evenness. Differential abundance testing on productive amino-acid clonotypes, with a minimum total count of 5 and an alpha of 0.1, was used to identify tissue-enriched TCRs. The Jaccard Index and the Morisita Overlap Index were used to measure how much the repertoires overlapped between compartments. GLIPH grouped TCR beta CDR3s together with public tetramer-defined viral CDR3s, and a viral motif had to include at least three viral sequences and also show V-gene enrichment. Not all clones reach the TCRdb copy of this immuneACCESS table, which keeps in-frame sequences only. Checked studies attribute under half of the gap to unresolved V genes and leave the rest unexplained. V and J calls and clone size come straight from that table; D and trimming were deduced from the DNA. In this sample the table shows tens of thousands of clones, more than 75% of which occur a single time. The top ten clones comprise roughly 6.2% of the sample.

This sample stems from a study of T cells in localized non-small cell lung cancer (dated by TCRdb to 2018 to 2020). Broadly, across the study: The study analyzed T cell repertoires of under 250 early-stage NSCLC patients, comparing tumors and uninvolved tumor-adjacent lungs. All 250 or so NSCLC patients in the cohort were treatment-naive and had localized lung tumors that were resected. NSCLC patients had a mean age of around 61 years, and around 140 were male and about 110 female.

What the study reported, not specific to this receptor: Because multi-region tumor sequencing was not performed, intratumor heterogeneity could not be ruled out. Uninvolved tumor-adjacent lung showed the highest T cell clonality, higher than tumor, which suggests more focused antigenic responses in the uninvolved tumor-adjacent lung. Of the top 100 tumor clones, a median of around 57 were detected in paired uninvolved adjacent lung; approximately 30 were also among that lung's top 100. Because the study design was exploratory, TCR variables were selected using unadjusted p-values without false-discovery rate correction. Longer overall survival was associated with higher T cell density in blood, whereas shorter survival was associated with higher clonality in adjacent lung.

Trimming at the junction amounts to 4 bases on V and 9 bases on J, and the germline ends lie 16 bases apart. The CDR3 spans 15 residues, from the cysteine through the phenylalanine. The entry retains the CDR3 DNA only, 45 bases that are in frame from base 1. As encoded in the germline V gene, CDR1 is SGHAT while CDR2 is FQNNGV. At diagnosis, tumor, uninvolved tumor-adjacent lung and peripheral blood were collected and then preserved as a mix of FFPE and fresh-frozen material. Blood samples were analyzed as peripheral blood mononuclear cells for TCR repertoire profiling. The material sequenced was PBMCs, taken before any cancer treatment. This TCR came from a man aged 35 to 69 with stage II lung adenocarcinoma. The rearranged chain carries TRBV11-2 and TRBJ1-6; D gene: possibly TRBD1, on 5 matching bases. The CDR3 here reads CASSSSGTGGSPLHF. The DNA sequence reads TGTGCCAGCAGCTCCTCAGGGACTGGTGGTTCACCCCTCCACTTT.